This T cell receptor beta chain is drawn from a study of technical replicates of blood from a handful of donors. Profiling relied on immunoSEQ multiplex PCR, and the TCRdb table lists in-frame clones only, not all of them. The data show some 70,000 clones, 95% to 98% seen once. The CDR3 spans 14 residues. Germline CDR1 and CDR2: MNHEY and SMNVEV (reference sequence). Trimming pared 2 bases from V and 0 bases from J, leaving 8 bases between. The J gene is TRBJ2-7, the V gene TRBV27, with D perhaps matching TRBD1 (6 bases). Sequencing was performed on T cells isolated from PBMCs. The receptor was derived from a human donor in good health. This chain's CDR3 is CASSLARGSYEQYF. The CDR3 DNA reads TGTGCCAGCAGTTTAGCCAGGGGCTCCTACGAGCAGTACTTC.